This T cell receptor (beta chain) came from a study of PD-1 blockade in classical Hodgkin lymphoma. Relapses following autologous stem cell transplantation were seen in all patients, with brentuximab vedotin exposure varying. Broader study findings: Repertoires differed for reasons still undefined, possibly disease activity or prior therapy. The diversity seen at baseline in complete responders resembled that of newly diagnosed patients.

Remarks on this clone: Antigen specificity is unknown.

Generated by immunoSEQ multiplex PCR, the TCRdb table keeps only in-frame clones and is missing some. Here the sample spans about 20,000 clones, around 73% being singletons. CDR3 length: 16 amino acids. V was shortened by 2 bases and J by 4 bases, with 15 bases between the two germline ends. Per the germline V gene, CDR1 is ENHRY and CDR2 is SYGVKD. V usage is TRBV10-3 and J usage is TRBJ1-3; no clear D. The clonotype comes from a human donor with classical Hodgkin lymphoma. The material was peripheral blood mononuclear cells (PBMCs), obtained before the second cycle of nivolumab. As DNA, the CDR3 is TGTGCCATCAGTGAGGTTCGGGGAAGTACCGGAAACACCATATATTTT. Amino acid sequence: CAISEVRGSTGNTIYF.